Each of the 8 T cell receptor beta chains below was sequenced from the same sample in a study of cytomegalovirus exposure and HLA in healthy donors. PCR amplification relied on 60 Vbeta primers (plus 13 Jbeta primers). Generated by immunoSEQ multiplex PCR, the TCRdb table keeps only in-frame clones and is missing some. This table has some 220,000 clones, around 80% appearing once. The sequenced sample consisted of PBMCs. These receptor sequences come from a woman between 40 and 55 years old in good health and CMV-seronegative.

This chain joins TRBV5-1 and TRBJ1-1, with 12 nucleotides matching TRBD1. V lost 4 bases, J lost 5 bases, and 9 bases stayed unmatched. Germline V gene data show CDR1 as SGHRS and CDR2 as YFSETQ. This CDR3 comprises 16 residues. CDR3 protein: CASSKGDRGPKTEAFF. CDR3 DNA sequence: TGCGCCAGCAGCAAAGGGGACAGGGGGCCGAAAACTGAAGCTTTCTTT.

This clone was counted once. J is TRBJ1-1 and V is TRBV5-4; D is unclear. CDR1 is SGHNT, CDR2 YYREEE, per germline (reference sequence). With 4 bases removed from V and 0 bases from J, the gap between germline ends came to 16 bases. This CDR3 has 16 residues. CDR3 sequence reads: CASSPKITEMNTEAFF. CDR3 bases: TGTGCCAGCAGCCCGAAAATTACAGAAATGAACACTGAAGCTTTCTTT.

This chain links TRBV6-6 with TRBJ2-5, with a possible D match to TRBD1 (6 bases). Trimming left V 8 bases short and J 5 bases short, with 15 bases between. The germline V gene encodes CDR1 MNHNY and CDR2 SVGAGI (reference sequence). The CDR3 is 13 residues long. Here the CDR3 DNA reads TGTGCCAGCGGGGAACAGGGTGGGGAGACCCAGTACTTC. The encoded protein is CASGEQGGETQYF.

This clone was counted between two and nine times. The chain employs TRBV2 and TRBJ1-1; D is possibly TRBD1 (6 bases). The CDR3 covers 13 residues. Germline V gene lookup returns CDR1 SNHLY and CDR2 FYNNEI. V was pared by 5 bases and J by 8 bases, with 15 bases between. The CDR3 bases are TGTGCCAGCAGTACTGGACAGAGGGGAGAAGCTTTCTTT. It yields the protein CASSTGQRGEAFF.

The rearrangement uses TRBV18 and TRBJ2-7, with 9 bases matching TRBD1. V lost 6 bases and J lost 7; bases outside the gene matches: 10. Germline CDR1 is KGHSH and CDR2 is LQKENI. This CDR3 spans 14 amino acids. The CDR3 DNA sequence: TGTGCCAGCTCCCTAGAACAGGGGGCTAGTGAGCAGTACTTC. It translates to CASSLEQGASEQYF.

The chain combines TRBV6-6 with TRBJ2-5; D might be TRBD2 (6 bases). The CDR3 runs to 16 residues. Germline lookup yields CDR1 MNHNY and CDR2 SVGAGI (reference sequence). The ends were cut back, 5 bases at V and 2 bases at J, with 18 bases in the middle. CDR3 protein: CASSDYGTEYQETQYF. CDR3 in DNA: TGTGCCAGCAGTGACTACGGGACTGAATATCAAGAGACCCAGTACTTC.

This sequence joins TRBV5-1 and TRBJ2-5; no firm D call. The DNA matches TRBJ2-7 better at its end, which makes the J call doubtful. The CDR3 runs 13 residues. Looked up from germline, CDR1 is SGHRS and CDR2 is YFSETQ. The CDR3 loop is CASSLLSSYEQYF. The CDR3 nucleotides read TGCGCCAGCAGCCTGCTTAGCTCCTACGAGCAGTACTTC.

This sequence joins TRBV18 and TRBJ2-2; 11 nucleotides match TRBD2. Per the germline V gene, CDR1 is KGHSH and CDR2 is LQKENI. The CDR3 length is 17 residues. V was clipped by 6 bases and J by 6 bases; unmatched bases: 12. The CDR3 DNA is TGTGCCAGCTCGGACCTGCTAGCGGGGGGTTACTCCGGGGAGCTGTTTTTT. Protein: CASSDLLAGGYSGELFF.